These 22 T cell receptor beta chains originate from one sample sequenced in a study of human T cells and chemical hapten exposure. The time point here: pre-sensitization, week 0. The sample's treatment: therapeutic diphenylcyclopropenone sensitization with weekly scalp DPC. TCRdb processed the RACE reads anew with MiXCR; each CDR3 protein has one entry. The sample includes 200,000 to 300,000 distinct CDR3 sequences, about 9.4% seen only once; the top ten take 2% to 2.5%. The material was whole blood, obtained in connection with sensitization to the hapten diphenylcyclopropenone (DPC). Every receptor here comes from a middle-aged woman with alopecia areata. Some clones in this sample may be carry-over from other donors' samples.

V and J are TRBV13 and TRBJ2-1; maybe TRBD1 (6 bases). Trimming removed 3 bases from V and 4 bases from J, with 19 bases in between. CDR3 length: 17 amino acids. In germline, CDR1 is PRHDT, CDR2 FYEKMQ (reference sequence). Here the CDR3 reads CASSLGAGAYLYNEQFF. The CDR3 region has the DNA TGTGCCAGCAGCTTGGGCGCAGGGGCCTACCTTTACAATGAGCAGTTCTTC.

This clonotype has only a few counts. J is TRBJ1-2 and V is TRBV4-1; no clear D. This CDR3 has 16 residues. V lost 0 bases and J lost 4, with 15 bases in between. Germline V lookup: CDR1 MGHRA, CDR2 YSYEKL. This CDR3 is CASSQDKDEALYGYTF. The CDR3 DNA reads TGCGCCAGCAGCCAAGATAAAGACGAAGCCCTCTATGGCTACACCTTC.

The chain carries TRBV12-3 or TRBV12-4 and TRBJ2-1; no reliable D call. Trimming pared 2 bases from V and 9 bases from J, leaving 8 bases between. The CDR3 is 12 residues long. CDR3 DNA sequence: TGTGCCAGCAGTTTATTCCGCGGTGAGCAGTTCTTC. Protein product: CASSLFRGEQFF.

This clonotype came up a few times. This chain uses TRBV10-3 with TRBJ1-6, with TRBD1 matching 9 bases. V was clipped by 8 bases and J by 8 bases; unmatched bases: 7. Germline V lookup: CDR1 ENHRY, CDR2 SYGVKD. CDR3 length equals 14 residues. The CDR3 loop reads CAIGRTGVDSPLHF. In DNA, the CDR3 is TGTGCCATCGGCCGGACAGGGGTTGATTCACCCCTCCACTTT.

CDR3 amino acids: CASRLAGAYEQYF. The CDR3, as DNA: TGTGCCAGCAGACTAGCGGGAGCCTACGAGCAGTACTTC. The V gene is TRBV14, the J gene TRBJ2-7; 11 nucleotides match TRBD2. Germline-derived CDR1 and CDR2 are SGHDN and FVKESK. This CDR3 region has 13 residues. V was pared by 6 bases and J by 2 bases, with 0 bases of the junction left unmatched.

This clonotype was recorded a few times. The chain couples TRBV12-3 or TRBV12-4 to TRBJ1-1, with D perhaps matching TRBD1 (6 bases). The length of the CDR3 is 14 residues. V was pared by 3 bases and J by 6 bases, with 14 bases between. The CDR3 sequence: CASSLGTGASEAFF. CDR3 in DNA: TGTGCCAGCAGTTTGGGTACGGGGGCTTCTGAAGCTTTCTTT.

This clonotype has a handful of counts. The chain is built from TRBV20-1 and TRBJ2-5, with a possible D match to TRBD1 (6 bases). This CDR3 is 12 amino acids long. Germline values: CDR1 DFQATT, CDR2 SNEGSKA (reference sequence). Trimming shortened V by 3 bases and J by 3 bases, and 8 bases separated the two germline ends. This chain's CDR3 is CSARGAEETQYF. The CDR3 DNA is TGCAGTGCTAGGGGGGCGGAAGAGACCCAGTACTTC.

This clonotype occurred many times. The rearrangement uses TRBV29-1 and TRBJ2-1; 8 positions match TRBD2. The CDR3 length is 13 residues. Germline assignment: CDR1 SQVTM and CDR2 ANQGSEA. The V and J ends lost 8 bases and 4 bases, in that order; junction bases with no gene match: 7. CDR3 sequence reads: CSSREAGYNEQFF. As DNA, the CDR3 is TGCAGCTCGCGGGAGGCCGGGTACAATGAGCAGTTCTTC.

The chain has TRBV5-1 and TRBJ2-5, with D perhaps matching TRBD1 or TRBD2 (5 bases each). V was shortened by 2 bases and J by 2 bases, with 10 bases between the two germline ends. Germline assignment: CDR1 SGHRS and CDR2 YFSETQ. This CDR3 region has 14 residues. The chain's CDR3 is CASSFQGVQETQYF. For the CDR3, the DNA is TGCGCCAGCAGCTTTCAGGGAGTACAAGAGACCCAGTACTTC.

Regarding this clonotype: A read error is possible here, since a much larger clone lies one base away. The genes are TRBV6-2 or TRBV6-3 and TRBJ1-1; D call uncertain. Trimming took off 2 bases at V and 8 bases at J, with 6 bases between the two ends. Germline V lookup: CDR1 MNHEY, CDR2 SVGEGT. The length of the CDR3 is 11 residues. The CDR3 region has the DNA TGTGCCAGCAGTTACCGGGGAGAAGCTTTCTTT. Protein sequence: CASSYRGEAFF.

This clonotype was detected only a few times. The genes are TRBV18 and TRBJ2-7; TRBD2 agrees at 8 bases. Germline V gives CDR1 KGHSH, CDR2 LQKENI. V lost 3 bases, J lost 6 bases, and 4 bases stayed unmatched. The CDR3 is 13 residues long. The CDR3 sequence is CASSPRGGLEQYF. The DNA of the CDR3 is TGTGCCAGCTCACCTCGGGGGGGGCTCGAGCAGTACTTC.

This clonotype was detected a few times. This chain connects TRBV7-2 to TRBJ2-6; possibly TRBD1 for D (5 bases). The ends were cut back, 5 bases at V and 0 bases at J, with 8 bases in the middle. The CDR3 length is 15 residues. Germline loops: CDR1 SGHTA, CDR2 FQGNSA. This CDR3 reads CASSPQVSGANVLTF. The CDR3 nucleotides are TGTGCCAGCAGCCCACAGGTCTCTGGGGCCAACGTCCTGACTTTC.

Turning to this clonotype: The DNA is left out, because the CDR3 cannot be placed on it with certainty; the CDR3 is given as TCRdb lists it. The chain recombines TRBV7-2 with TRBJ2-1; TRBD2 reflects the table's D call only, with no check against the DNA. The CDR3 has 13 amino acids, counting both end residues. Germline loops: CDR1 SGHTA, CDR2 FQGNSA. CDR3 amino acids: CASSLVASGSTFF.

In this sample, this clonotype turned up a few times. The rearrangement links TRBV5-1 to TRBJ2-1, with D possibly matching TRBD2 (6 bases). The germline V gene encodes CDR1 SGHRS and CDR2 YFSETQ. V dropped 5 bases and J dropped 2 bases, with 8 bases sitting between them. The CDR3 loop spans 13 amino acids. CDR3 nucleotides: TGCGCCAGCAGGGAGGGCGCCTACAATGAGCAGTTCTTC. This sequence encodes CASREGAYNEQFF.

CDR3 DNA sequence: TGCAGTGTCCACCGGGACGAAGAGACCCAGTACTTC. Its translation: CSVHRDEETQYF. The chain uses TRBV20-1 and TRBJ2-5; TRBD1 or TRBD2 may be the D gene (5 bases each). V was pared by 7 bases and J by 3 bases, with 12 bases between. From germline, CDR1 is DFQATT and CDR2 SNEGSKA (reference sequence). The length of the CDR3 is 12 residues.

The J gene is TRBJ1-2, the V gene TRBV7-9; no reliable D call. The V end lost 2 bases, the J end lost 8 bases, and 12 bases lay between the germline ends. This CDR3 is 13 amino acids long. The germline V gene has CDR1 SEHNR and CDR2 FQNEAQ (reference sequence). CDR3 DNA: TGTGCCAGCAGCTTAACCGCTCAGGAAGGCTACACCTTC. Residues: CASSLTAQEGYTF.

The chain employs TRBV10-3 and TRBJ2-3; 14 bases match TRBD2. This CDR3 spans 18 amino acids. CDR1 is ENHRY, CDR2 SYGVKD, per germline. With V trimmed by 5 bases and J by 0 bases, 7 bases remained unmatched. The CDR3 nucleotides read TGTGCCATCAGTACGGACGGGACTAGCGGGAGAAGCACAGATACGCAGTATTTT. Protein sequence: CAISTDGTSGRSTDTQYF.

This clonotype was seen a few times. The rearrangement links TRBV6-6 to TRBJ2-2; D might be TRBD2 (6 bases). V was trimmed by 5 bases and J by 0 bases, leaving 16 bases between them. From germline, CDR1 is MNHNY and CDR2 SVGAGI (reference sequence). The CDR3 covers 17 residues. CDR3 sequence (DNA): TGTGCCAGCAGTCAGGCGGGGACGGCAGCGAACACCGGGGAGCTGTTTTTT. The encoded protein is CASSQAGTAANTGELFF.

This clonotype was seen a few times. The V and J genes are TRBV28 and TRBJ1-1; possibly TRBD1 for D (5 bases). V was pared by 1 base and J by 1 base, with 13 bases between. The CDR3 covers 16 residues. Germline V gene sequence: CDR1 MDHEN, CDR2 SYDVKM. The CDR3 spells CASSLYGGLGNTEAFF. The CDR3 DNA reads as TGTGCCAGCAGTTTATATGGGGGTCTTGGGAACACTGAAGCTTTCTTT.

DNA for the CDR3: TGTGCCAGCAGTGGTAACTATGGCTACACCTTC. Encoded protein: CASSGNYGYTF. V usage is TRBV28 and J usage is TRBJ1-2; D remains unclear. Germline-derived CDR1 and CDR2 are MDHEN and SYDVKM. The ends were cut back, 5 bases at V and 1 base at J, with 2 bases in the middle. The CDR3 length is 11 residues.

The V call is TRBV30, the J call TRBJ1-5; TRBD1 matches 8 bases. Germline V lookup: CDR1 GTSNPN, CDR2 SVGIG (reference sequence). V gave up 5 bases and J gave up 4 bases; unmatched junction bases: 4. This CDR3 has 13 amino acids. CDR3 sequence: CAWGRQGNQPQHF. Written as DNA, the CDR3 is TGTGCCTGGGGACGACAGGGGAATCAGCCCCAGCATTTT.

There are a few counts of this clonotype. The chain is built from TRBV5-1 and TRBJ2-3; D gene unclear. The length of the CDR3 is 16 residues. Germline-derived CDR1 and CDR2 are SGHRS and YFSETQ. The V end lost 4 bases, the J end lost 2 bases, and 17 bases lay between the germline ends. The CDR3: CASSHQSASPTDTQYF. CDR3 nucleotides: TGCGCCAGCAGCCACCAATCAGCGAGCCCCACAGATACGCAGTATTTT.